There are a few counts of the clone carrying this T cell receptor (beta chain). The antigen remains unidentified. The germline V gene encodes CDR1 SQVTM and CDR2 ANQGSEA. This CDR3 has 13 amino acids. Trimming cost V 8 bases and J 5 bases; bases outside gene matches: 9. This sample stems from a study of CD8+ T cells in alopecia areata. General observations from the study: Higher clonality was seen in lesional scalp than in normal scalp, especially in alopecia totalis/universalis.

cDNA prepared by RNA extraction and subsequent reverse transcription served as the template for sequencing. The repertoire was sequenced with immunoSEQ multiplex PCR; TCRdb's copy has only in-frame clones and lacks some. Here the sample spans 100,000 to 150,000 clones, about 46% being singletons. It was from PBMCs that CD4+ and CD8+ T cells were sorted. The source of this sequence is a human donor with alopecia areata. Sequenced input: NKG2D-low CD8+ T cells sorted from blood. The rearrangement links TRBV29-1 to TRBJ2-5, with 9 bases fitting TRBD1. The CDR3 region is CSFWTGEKETQYF. The CDR3 DNA sequence: TGCAGCTTCTGGACAGGGGAGAAGGAGACCCAGTACTTC.